Listed here are 5 T cell receptor beta chains from one sample, sequenced in a study of T cell changes during pregnancy in multiple sclerosis. The repertoire was sequenced with immunoSEQ multiplex PCR; TCRdb's copy has only in-frame clones and lacks some. The table lists 30,000 to 40,000 clones, roughly nine tenths of them singletons. This specimen was CD8+ T cells from peripheral blood mononuclear cells, taken in the second trimester of pregnancy. The receptors stem from a female donor with multiple sclerosis, enrolled in a pregnancy study.

This sequence joins TRBV27 and TRBJ2-1; tentative D call: TRBD1 (6 bases). V was cut by 3 bases and J by 9 bases, with 9 bases left in between. CDR1 and CDR2 (germline): MNHEY, SMNVEV (reference sequence). The CDR3 runs to 12 residues. CDR3 nucleotide sequence: TGTGCCAGCAGTTTGCAGGGGTTTGAGCAGTTCTTC. Its protein is CASSLQGFEQFF.

The rearrangement links TRBV7-9 to TRBJ2-1; 8 nucleotides match TRBD1. The length of the CDR3 is 13 residues. The V segment lost 5 bases and the J segment 5 bases; nucleotides outside the gene matches: 2. In germline, CDR1 is SEHNR, CDR2 FQNEAQ (reference sequence). The CDR3 nucleotides are TGTGCCAGCAGCCCGGGACAGGACAATGAGCAGTTCTTC. Its translation is CASSPGQDNEQFF.

The chain recombines TRBV5-5 with TRBJ2-4, with 16 nucleotides matching TRBD2. The CDR3 covers 20 residues. The V gene's germline CDR1 is SGHKS and CDR2 YYEKEE (reference sequence). The V segment lost 4 bases and the J segment 1 base; nucleotides outside the gene matches: 11. DNA of the CDR3: TGTGCCAGCAGCCCGGGACTAGCGGGAGGGCCACCGCGGGCCAAAAACATTCAGTACTTC. It is translated as CASSPGLAGGPPRAKNIQYF.

The chain links TRBV6-1 to TRBJ2-4; tentatively, D is TRBD1 (6 bases). The CDR3 totals 17 residues. In germline, CDR1 is MNHNS, CDR2 SASEGT. Trimming took 2 bases from V and 2 from J, leaving 16 bases between them. The CDR3: CASSEWGPRRTKNIQYF. The CDR3 nucleotides read TGTGCCAGCAGTGAATGGGGGCCGAGGAGAACCAAAAACATTCAGTACTTC.

The chain carries TRBV27 and TRBJ1-5; possibly TRBD1 for D (5 bases). The CDR3 runs to 14 residues. Germline assignment: CDR1 MNHEY and CDR2 SMNVEV (reference sequence). Trimming stripped 3 bases from V and 4 bases from J, with 10 bases between. The CDR3 sequence: CASSLGQSNQPQHF. CDR3 bases: TGTGCCAGCAGTTTGGGGCAGTCTAATCAGCCCCAGCATTTT.